A selection of T cell receptor beta chains follows, all from one sample in a study of blood T cell repertoires in COVID-19. TCRdb's copy holds only in-frame clones and misses some; the assay was immunoSEQ multiplex PCR. The data contain some 200,000 clones, 78% of them singletons. Sequencing was performed on PBMCs or T cells enriched from blood (not recorded which). Receptors were obtained from a woman aged 45 to 65 who had recovered from COVID-19. The CDR3 runs from the conserved cysteine through the conserved F or W. Each record gives: J gene, clone size, V gene, D gene, CDR3 protein, CDR3 DNA. A D gene is named only where the DNA matches it firmly. Clone size is shown for a subset of rows, as once, few, many or a class of expanded clone.

TRBJ2-2,few,TRBV12-3/TRBV12-4,NA,CASSRGTGELFF,TGTGCCAGCAGCAGGGGCACCGGGGAGCTGTTTTTT
TRBJ1-2,NA,TRBV6-5,TRBD1,CAFAPGQGYGYTF,TGTGCCTTTGCACCGGGACAGGGCTATGGCTACACCTTC
TRBJ1-5,NA,TRBV7-8,NA,CASSFLTGYGNQPQHF,TGTGCCAGCAGCTTCCTCACAGGGTATGGCAATCAGCCCCAGCATTTT
TRBJ2-4,NA,TRBV19,TRBD2,CASSIAISGPLHIQYF,TGTGCCAGTAGTATAGCCATTAGCGGGCCCCTCCACATTCAGTACTTC
TRBJ2-1,NA,TRBV15,TRBD2,CATSRGTSGSYNEQFF,TGTGCCACCAGCAGGGGGACTAGCGGGAGCTACAATGAGCAGTTCTTC
TRBJ1-5,NA,TRBV18,NA,CASSPPSGSANQPQHF,TGTGCCAGCTCACCACCGTCCGGGTCGGCCAATCAGCCCCAGCATTTT
TRBJ2-5,NA,TRBV28,TRBD2,CASRLLAGGRQETQYF,TGTGCCAGCAGGTTACTAGCGGGAGGACGCCAAGAGACCCAGTACTTC
TRBJ2-7,NA,TRBV18,TRBD1,CASSGQGAPHSYEQYF,TGTGCCAGCTCAGGACAGGGGGCGCCTCACTCCTACGAGCAGTACTTC
TRBJ2-2,NA,TRBV11-2,NA,CASSLVRLTGELFF,TGTGCCAGCAGCTTAGTCCGGTTAACCGGGGAGCTGTTTTTT
TRBJ1-6,NA,TRBV19,NA,CASRSGKMPMKSPLHF,TGTGCCAGTAGATCAGGGAAGATGCCAATGAAGTCACCCCTCCACTTT
TRBJ2-1,NA,TRBV9,TRBD2,CASSGLAGANEQFF,TGTGCCAGCAGCGGACTAGCGGGAGCCAATGAGCAGTTCTTC
TRBJ1-2,NA,TRBV7-9,TRBD1,CDSYTRGRAYGYTF,TGTGACTCCTATACTAGGGGGCGCGCCTATGGCTACACCTTC
TRBJ1-2,NA,TRBV28,NA,CASSFGGDYGYTF,TGTGCCAGCAGTTTTGGAGGCGACTATGGCTACACCTTC
TRBJ1-3,NA,TRBV28,NA,CASSLNPRPSGNTIYF,TGTGCCAGCAGTTTGAATCCCAGGCCCTCTGGAAACACCATATATTTT
TRBJ1-2,few,TRBV30,NA,CAWRDIRNYGYTF,TGTGCCTGGAGGGACATCCGTAACTATGGCTACACCTTC
TRBJ1-2,NA,TRBV28,NA,CASSLRGFGNYGYTF,TGTGCCAGCAGTTTACGGGGGTTCGGAAACTATGGCTACACCTTC
TRBJ2-7,few,TRBV6-5,TRBD1,CASRPPGQVNYEQYF,TGTGCCAGCAGACCACCGGGACAGGTGAACTACGAGCAGTACTTC
TRBJ2-1,NA,TRBV24-1,TRBD2,CATSDPGTSGTDEQFF,TGTGCCACCAGTGATCCCGGGACTAGCGGGACAGATGAGCAGTTCTTC
TRBJ2-7,NA,TRBV18,NA,CASAPSSYEQYF,TGTGCCAGCGCCCCGAGCTCCTACGAGCAGTACTTC
TRBJ2-5,NA,TRBV4-1,TRBD1,CASSQGLGQGTTSETQYF,TGCGCCAGCAGCCAAGGTCTGGGACAGGGGACCACCTCAGAGACCCAGTACTTC
TRBJ2-1,few,TRBV24-1,TRBD2,CATSDYTSGRARGSYNEQFF,TGTGCCACCAGTGACTACACTAGCGGGAGGGCCAGGGGCTCCTACAATGAGCAGTTCTTC
TRBJ2-2,NA,TRBV4-1,TRBD2,CASSQDQAGGHQRELFF,TGCGCCAGCAGCCAAGATCAAGCGGGAGGGCATCAGCGGGAGCTGTTTTTT
TRBJ1-4,NA,TRBV7-9,TRBD1,CASSFLGQGGEKLFF,TGTGCCAGCAGCTTTTTGGGACAGGGGGGAGAAAAACTGTTTTTT
TRBJ1-3,NA,TRBV20-1,NA,CSATDRNTIYF,TGCAGTGCTACGGACAGAAACACCATATATTTT
TRBJ1-5,NA,TRBV10-3,TRBD1,CAISEKGQANQPQHF,TGTGCCATCAGTGAAAAGGGACAGGCAAATCAGCCCCAGCATTTT
TRBJ2-7,NA,TRBV18,NA,CASSQRSYEQYF,TGTGCCAGCTCACAGCGGAGCTACGAGCAGTACTTC
TRBJ2-1,NA,TRBV5-1,TRBD2,CASSSAGGSYNEQFF,TGCGCCAGCAGCTCGGCGGGAGGGTCCTACAATGAGCAGTTCTTC
TRBJ2-3,NA,TRBV20-1,NA,CSAALVMQYF,TGCAGTGCTGCTTTAGTTATGCAGTATTTT
TRBJ2-2,NA,TRBV7-9,TRBD1,CASSPGQGGGELFF,TGTGCCAGCAGCCCAGGACAGGGTGGCGGGGAGCTGTTTTTT
TRBJ2-7,few,TRBV7-9,TRBD2,CASSEGLDTYEQYF,TGTGCCAGCAGTGAAGGACTAGATACCTACGAGCAGTACTTC
TRBJ1-3,few,TRBV30,NA,CAWSVQEGNTIYF,TGTGCCTGGAGTGTACAGGAGGGAAACACCATATATTTT
TRBJ2-1,NA,TRBV7-2,NA,CASSLVSIGGNEQFF,TGTGCCAGCAGCCTCGTGAGTATCGGGGGCAATGAGCAGTTCTTC
TRBJ1-2,NA,TRBV11-2,TRBD1,CASSLDPGGWDYGYTF,TGTGCCAGCAGCTTAGATCCAGGGGGCTGGGACTATGGCTACACCTTC
TRBJ2-2,NA,TRBV7-9,NA,CASSLSPGAGELFF,TGTGCCAGCAGCTTATCTCCCGGGGCCGGGGAGCTGTTTTTT
TRBJ2-7,NA,TRBV9,TRBD2,CASGSGSSYEQYF,TGTGCCAGCGGAAGCGGGAGCTCCTACGAGCAGTACTTC
TRBJ2-5,few,TRBV5-6,TRBD2,CASSGMRAGVETQYF,TGTGCCAGCAGCGGGATGCGGGCGGGAGTGGAGACCCAGTACTTC
TRBJ2-2,NA,TRBV3-1/TRBV3-2,NA,CASSQSRKNTGELFF,TGTGCCAGCAGCCAGTCTAGAAAGAACACCGGGGAGCTGTTTTTT
TRBJ2-1,NA,TRBV9,TRBD2,CASSARGEGYNEQFF,TGTGCCAGCAGCGCTCGAGGGGAGGGATACAATGAGCAGTTCTTC
TRBJ2-1,NA,TRBV7-3,NA,CASSLGRGRANEQFF,TGTGCCAGCAGCTTAGGGCGGGGGCGAGCCAATGAGCAGTTCTTC
TRBJ2-5,once,TRBV2,NA,CASGGTVGETQYF,TGTGCCAGCGGCGGGACAGTTGGAGAGACCCAGTACTTC
TRBJ2-1,few,TRBV7-3,NA,CASSLTGSNEQFF,TGTGCCAGCAGCTTAACCGGGAGCAATGAGCAGTTCTTC
TRBJ2-3,NA,TRBV29-1,NA,CSVNPAGAWTDTQYF,TGCAGCGTGAACCCCGCGGGGGCGTGGACAGATACGCAGTATTTT
TRBJ2-1,NA,TRBV5-6,NA,CASSLGGSYNEQFF,TGTGCCAGCAGCTTGGGAGGGAGCTACAATGAGCAGTTCTTC
TRBJ2-1,NA,TRBV7-9,TRBD2,CASSLMAGADYNEQFF,TGTGCCAGCAGCTTAATGGCGGGAGCCGACTACAATGAGCAGTTCTTC
TRBJ2-7,NA,TRBV5-5,TRBD2,CASSGTSGTVQYF,TGTGCCAGCAGTGGGACTAGCGGGACGGTGCAGTACTTC
TRBJ2-1,NA,TRBV6-5,TRBD2,CASHLAGDRDEQFF,TGTGCCTCCCACCTAGCGGGAGATCGCGATGAGCAGTTCTTC
TRBJ2-7,NA,TRBV7-9,NA,CASSLPQGGYEQYF,TGTGCCAGCAGCTTACCACAGGGTGGCTACGAGCAGTACTTC
TRBJ2-1,NA,TRBV7-6,TRBD1,CASSFSPGQGANEQFF,TGTGCCAGCAGCTTCTCTCCGGGACAGGGGGCTAATGAGCAGTTCTTC
TRBJ2-1,NA,TRBV19,NA,CASTPKGGEPPNEQFF,TGTGCCAGTACCCCTAAAGGAGGGGAGCCCCCCAATGAGCAGTTCTTC
TRBJ2-1,once,TRBV11-3,TRBD2,CASSIGTSGVYNEQFF,TGTGCCAGCAGCATAGGGACTAGCGGGGTTTACAATGAGCAGTTCTTC